This T cell receptor (beta chain) was identified in a study of identical twins. TCRdb redid the calling of the 5' RACE reads with MiXCR, one entry per CDR3 protein. The table includes under 250,000 distinct CDR3 sequences, around 8% detected once. The CDR3 loop spans 14 amino acids. The V gene end was trimmed by 5 bases and the J gene end by 3 bases; junction bases not matched to a gene: 2. CDR1 and CDR2 from the germline V gene are SGHRS and YFSETQ. Donors were all healthy Caucasians. This clonotype has just a few counts. This sample was shared with a second study, whose subject was yellow fever vaccine responses in identical twins. As that study records: Twins reportedly appeared to share part of their vaccine T cell response while keeping part individual.

The chain combines TRBV5-1 with TRBJ2-1, with 10 bases aligning to TRBD2. The source of this sequence is a woman in her late teens or twenties in good health. What was sequenced was memory (CD45RO+) T cells sorted from blood. The CDR3 bases are TGCGCCAGCAGGTCTAGCGGGGGCTACAATGAGCAGTTCTTC. Amino acid sequence: CASRSSGGYNEQFF. The full variable domain, its missing parts supplied by reference TRBV5-1 and TRBJ2-1, is KAGVTQTPRYLIKTRGQQVTLSCSPISGHRSVSWYQQTPGQGLQFLFEYFSETQRNKGNFPGRFSGRQFSNSRSEMNVSTLELGDSALYLCASRSSGGYNEQFFGPGTRLTVL.